A single sample is the source of the 16 T cell receptor beta chains below, sequenced in a study of human T cells and chemical hapten exposure. The time point here: pre-sensitization, week 0. Indicated treatment: therapeutic diphenylcyclopropenone sensitization with weekly scalp DPC. TCRdb reprocessed the RACE reads with MiXCR, giving one entry per CDR3 protein. The table records more than 250,000 distinct CDR3 sequences, approximately 7.5% of them present only once. Here the sequenced sample was whole blood, taken in connection with sensitization to the hapten diphenylcyclopropenone (DPC). The receptors were gathered from a man aged 18 to 29 with alopecia areata. Some clones in this sample may be carry-over from other donors' samples.

This clonotype was seen many times. The chain has TRBV6-2 or TRBV6-3 and TRBJ1-5; no firm D call. Trimming pared 8 bases from V and 11 bases from J, leaving 10 bases between. The CDR3 extends over 10 amino acids. From germline, CDR1 is MNHEY and CDR2 SVGEGT. CDR3 residues: CASGFQAQHF. CDR3 DNA sequence: TGTGCCAGCGGCTTCCAGGCCCAGCATTTT.

This clonotype has just a few counts. The chain links TRBV7-6 to TRBJ2-2, with D uncertain. The CDR3 is 15 amino acids. Trimming cost V 0 bases and J 0 bases, with 5 bases left between them. Germline V gives CDR1 SGHVS, CDR2 FNYEAQ. For the CDR3, the DNA is TGTGCCAGCAGCTTAGCGATCGCGAACACCGGGGAGCTGTTTTTT. Translated, it gives CASSLAIANTGELFF. Based on the CDR3 plus reference TRBV7-6 and TRBJ2-2, the full variable domain is GAGVSQSPRYKVTKRGQDVALRCDPISGHVSLYWYRQALGQGPEFLTYFNYEAQQDKSGLPNDRFSAERPEGSISTLTIQRTEQRDSAMYRCASSLAIANTGELFFGEGSRLTVL.

This clonotype turned up a few times. V gene TRBV7-2 combines with J gene TRBJ2-3; 14 nucleotides align to TRBD2. Germline CDR1 SGHTA, CDR2 FQGNSA. Trimming took 10 bases from V and 6 from J; bases not matched to a gene: 9. The CDR3 is made up of 15 amino acids. The CDR3 is CAINSGTSGGDTQYF. In DNA form, the CDR3 reads TGTGCCATTAATTCGGGGACTAGCGGGGGTGATACGCAGTATTTT. Full variable domain (remainder filled in from reference TRBV7-2 and TRBJ2-3): GAGVSQSPSNKVTEKGKDVELRCDPISGHTALYWYRQSLGQGLEFLIYFQGNSAPDKSGLPSDRFSAERTGGSVSTLTIQRTQQEDSAVYLCAINSGTSGGDTQYFGPGTRLTVL.

The sample holds a few counts of this clonotype. J is TRBJ1-1 and V is TRBV27, with 11 bases matching TRBD1. Germline-derived CDR1 and CDR2 are MNHEY and SMNVEV (reference sequence). V was clipped by 2 bases and J by 0 bases; unmatched bases: 8. This CDR3 comprises 18 residues. The CDR3 protein is CASSLKGGQGVMNTEAFF. The DNA for the CDR3 is TGTGCCAGCAGTTTAAAGGGGGGACAGGGGGTGATGAACACTGAAGCTTTCTTT.

This chain joins TRBV5-1 and TRBJ2-7, with TRBD1 matching over 8 bases. The CDR3 has 14 amino acids. The trim removed 3 bases at V and 5 bases at J, leaving 7 bases unmatched. Per germline, CDR1 SGHRS and CDR2 YFSETQ. CDR3: CASSSITGGDEQYF. In DNA, the CDR3 is TGCGCCAGCAGCTCCATCACAGGGGGAGACGAGCAGTACTTC.

This chain connects TRBV7-9 to TRBJ2-3; 14 nucleotides match TRBD2. J lost 2 bases, V lost 6 bases, and 16 bases had no gene match. CDR3 length: 20 amino acids. Germline V gives CDR1 SEHNR, CDR2 FQNEAQ (reference sequence). CDR3 nucleotides: TGTGCCAGCAGTTTCAGACCGGGACTAGCGGGGGCTAAACTCACAGATACGCAGTATTTT. Amino acids: CASSFRPGLAGAKLTDTQYF.

The rearrangement links TRBV4-1 to TRBJ1-1; 8 nucleotides match TRBD1. CDR1 and CDR2 (germline): MGHRA, YSYEKL. J lost 0 bases, V lost 1 base, and 4 bases had no gene match. This CDR3 is built from 16 residues. This CDR3 is CASSQGGQAMNTEAFF. For the CDR3, the DNA is TGCGCCAGCAGCCAAGGGGGACAGGCCATGAACACTGAAGCTTTCTTT.

This clonotype has ten or more counts. The V and J genes are TRBV29-1 and TRBJ2-1, with 9 bases lining up with TRBD2. CDR1 and CDR2 from the germline V gene are SQVTM and ANQGSEA. V gave up 5 bases and J gave up 6 bases; unmatched junction bases: 11. The CDR3 consists of 15 residues. The CDR3 DNA is TGCAGCGTTTCCTTAGGAGCGGGGGGCCTCAATGAGCAGTTCTTC. This codes for CSVSLGAGGLNEQFF.

The V call is TRBV20-1, the J call TRBJ1-4; 9 bases match TRBD1. Looked up from germline, CDR1 is DFQATT and CDR2 is SNEGSKA (reference sequence). This CDR3 contains 14 residues. The junction had 5 bases not matched to a gene; V was cut back by 2 bases and J by 7 bases. CDR3 sequence reads: CSARPYRGREKLFF. CDR3 DNA sequence: TGCAGTGCTAGACCCTACAGGGGGCGTGAAAAACTGTTTTTT.

This clonotype was detected a few times. The chain employs TRBV20-1 and TRBJ1-2, with D perhaps TRBD1 (5 bases). Looked up from germline, CDR1 is DFQATT and CDR2 is SNEGSKA (reference sequence). The V gene lost 5 bases and the J gene lost 4 bases, with 14 bases spanning the gap. The CDR3 totals 13 residues. The CDR3 reads CSALWGLGYGYTF. CDR3 DNA sequence: TGCAGTGCTCTCTGGGGACTCGGCTATGGCTACACCTTC.

The CDR3 sequence: CASGSGPTDTQYF. CDR3 nucleotide sequence: TGTGCCAGCGGGTCGGGGCCGACAGATACGCAGTATTTT. The genes are TRBV7-6 and TRBJ2-3; D may be TRBD1 or TRBD2 (5 bases each). Looked up from germline, CDR1 is SGHVS and CDR2 is FNYEAQ. Trimming cost V 8 bases and J 3 bases, with 12 bases left between them. The CDR3 sequence is 13 residues long. The full variable domain, its missing parts supplied by reference TRBV7-6 and TRBJ2-3, is GAGVSQSPRYKVTKRGQDVALRCDPISGHVSLYWYRQALGQGPEFLTYFNYEAQQDKSGLPNDRFSAERPEGSISTLTIQRTEQRDSAMYRCASGSGPTDTQYFGPGTRLTVL.

As DNA, the CDR3 is TGCAGTGCTCCACAGGCTCGAATCGGCCCCTACGAGCAGTACTTC. This gives the protein CSAPQARIGPYEQYF. The V call is TRBV20-1, the J call TRBJ2-7; maybe TRBD1 (5 bases). Germline values: CDR1 DFQATT, CDR2 SNEGSKA (reference sequence). This CDR3 is built from 15 residues. V gave up 5 bases and J gave up 2 bases, with 19 bases separating them.

This clonotype has ten or more counts. The V gene is TRBV6-1, the J gene TRBJ2-4; D is possibly TRBD1 (6 bases). The V gene's germline CDR1 is MNHNS and CDR2 SASEGT. Deletions cut 7 bases from V and 0 bases from J, with 16 bases between. The CDR3 totals 16 residues. Here the CDR3 reads CASKKTGILAKNIQYF. CDR3 DNA sequence: TGTGCCAGCAAAAAAACAGGGATACTAGCCAAAAACATTCAGTACTTC.

The CDR3, as DNA: TGTGCCAGCAGCCGAGGGCCGACAGGGCAGTTCTTC. It encodes CASSRGPTGQFF. The chain employs TRBV11-1 and TRBJ2-1; D may be TRBD1 (6 bases). Germline V CDR1 and CDR2: SGHAT, FQDESV (reference sequence). There are 12 residues in the CDR3. V lost 5 bases and J 12 bases, leaving 14 bases between the germline ends.

This clonotype was seen a few times. The V gene is TRBV7-3, the J gene TRBJ1-1; D is unresolved. Per the germline V gene, CDR1 is SGHTA and CDR2 is FQGTGA. The CDR3 is 16 residues long. The V and J ends lost 2 bases and 3 bases respectively, with 16 bases between them. In DNA form, the CDR3 reads TGTGCCAGCAGCTTATACATCAGAATGGAGGACACTGAAGCTTTCTTT. Its translation is CASSLYIRMEDTEAFF.

This clonotype was seen ten or more times. The chain recombines TRBV3-1 with TRBJ1-2; 7 positions match TRBD1. The V and J ends lost 7 bases and 8 bases, in that order; junction bases with no gene match: 7. Germline CDR1 is LGHDT and CDR2 is YNNKEL (reference sequence). The CDR3 loop spans 12 amino acids. CDR3 nucleotide sequence: TGTGCCAGCAAAATTAAAGGGGGCGGCTACACCTTC. This codes for CASKIKGGGYTF.